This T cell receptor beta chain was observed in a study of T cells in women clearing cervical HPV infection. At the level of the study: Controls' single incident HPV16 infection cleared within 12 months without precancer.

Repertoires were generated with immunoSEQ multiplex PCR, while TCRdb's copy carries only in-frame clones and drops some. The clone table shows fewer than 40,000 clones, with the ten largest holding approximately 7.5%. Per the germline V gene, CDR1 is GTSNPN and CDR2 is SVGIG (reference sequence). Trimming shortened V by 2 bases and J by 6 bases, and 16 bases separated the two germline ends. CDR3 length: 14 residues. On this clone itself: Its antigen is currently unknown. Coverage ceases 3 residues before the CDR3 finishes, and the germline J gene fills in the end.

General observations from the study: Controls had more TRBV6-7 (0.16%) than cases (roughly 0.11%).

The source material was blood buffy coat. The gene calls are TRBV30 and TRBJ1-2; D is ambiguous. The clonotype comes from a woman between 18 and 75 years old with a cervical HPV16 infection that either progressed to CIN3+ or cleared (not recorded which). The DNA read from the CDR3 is TGTGCCTGGAGTATGGGCGAATTAGGAGATGGC. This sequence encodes CAWSMGELGDG. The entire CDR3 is CAWSMGELGDGYTF.